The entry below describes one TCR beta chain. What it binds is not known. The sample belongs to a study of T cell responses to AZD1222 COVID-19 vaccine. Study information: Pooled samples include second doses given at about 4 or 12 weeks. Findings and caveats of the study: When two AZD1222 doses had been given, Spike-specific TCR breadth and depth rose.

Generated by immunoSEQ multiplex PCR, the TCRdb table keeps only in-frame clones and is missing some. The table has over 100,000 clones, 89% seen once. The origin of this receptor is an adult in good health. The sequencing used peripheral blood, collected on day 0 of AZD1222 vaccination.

The chain's CDR3 is CASSFNGGSNTGELFF. The CDR3 region has the DNA TGCGCCAGCAGCTTCAACGGGGGATCCAACACCGGGGAGCTGTTTTTT. The V call is TRBV5-1, the J call TRBJ2-2, with D perhaps TRBD2 (6 bases). This CDR3 region has 16 residues. V was pared by 2 bases and J by 2 bases, with 13 bases between. Germline CDR1 SGHRS, CDR2 YFSETQ. The full variable domain, completed using reference TRBV5-1 and TRBJ2-2, is KAGVTQTPRYLIKTRGQQVTLSCSPISGHRSVSWYQQTPGQGLQFLFEYFSETQRNKGNFPGRFSGRQFSNSRSEMNVSTLELGDSALYLCASSFNGGSNTGELFFGEGSRLTVL.